This record covers a single T cell receptor (beta chain). Its target is not known. The germline V gene encodes CDR1 LGHNA and CDR2 YSLEER. The V and J ends lost 2 bases and 2 bases, in that order; junction bases with no gene match: 11. This CDR3 contains 19 residues. The sample comes from a study of cytomegalovirus exposure and HLA in healthy donors. Overall study: Researchers previously reported finding 100 million or so unique TCR beta sequences from some 180 million T cells.

Findings of the study overall: Later work associated roughly 17,000 TCR beta sequences with HLA alleles at 0.05 false discovery rate. A likely sequencing artifact accounted for one observed cluster of highly shared sequence variants.

In the PCR, 60 Vbeta and 13 Jbeta primers were used. Authors' methods: As a later analysis found, there were 70 million to 100 million unique TCR beta chains, of which roughly 11 million were shared. Sequencing was performed with immunoSEQ multiplex PCR; in TCRdb, only in-frame clones are kept and a portion is missing. V, J and clone size are those of that table, while D and trimming were read from the DNA. The table has about 94,000 clones, around 66% seen once. Sequences were obtained from PBMCs. The chain combines TRBV4-3 with TRBJ2-5; TRBD2 agrees at 13 bases. The clonotype comes from a man aged 25-45 years in good health and CMV-seronegative. CDR3 in DNA: TGCGCCAGCAGCCAACTAAGGGGACTAGCGGGGTGGATACAAGAGACCCAGTACTTC. This gives the protein CASSQLRGLAGWIQETQYF.